The TCR beta chain under discussion was sequenced for a study of T cells after yellow fever vaccination. V lost 2 bases to trimming and J lost 2 bases, with 15 bases between them. CDR3 length equals 16 residues. Germline V gene sequence: CDR1 SGHAT, CDR2 FQNNGV. TCRdb itself ran the 5' RACE reads through MiXCR, one entry per CDR3 protein. The sample lists 200,000 to 300,000 distinct CDR3 sequences, approximately 3.8% seen once, with 15% to 20% in the top ten. This clonotype was counted a few times. Its antigen is currently unknown. Study-wide findings and caveats: The secondary response was weaker but peaked faster, day 5 versus 15. Clones that expanded after primary vaccination mostly reappeared after the booster (96% CD4, 70% to 90% CD8).

Sequencing was performed on PBMCs, taken 15 days after the yellow fever booster vaccination. The receptor was isolated from a man in his late teens or twenties who received the YFV17D yellow fever vaccine. The chain has TRBV11-2 and TRBJ1-1, with TRBD1 as a possible D gene (6 bases). The CDR3 sequence: CASSLTGHFLNTEAFF. For the CDR3, the DNA is TGTGCCAGCAGCTTAACAGGGCACTTCCTCAACACTGAAGCTTTCTTT. Complete variable domain (other parts from reference TRBV11-2 and TRBJ1-1): EAGVAQSPRYKIIEKRQSVAFWCNPISGHATLYWYQQILGQGPKLLIQFQNNGVVDDSQLPKDRFSAERLKGVDSTLKIQPAKLEDSAVYLCASSLTGHFLNTEAFFGQGTRLTVV.